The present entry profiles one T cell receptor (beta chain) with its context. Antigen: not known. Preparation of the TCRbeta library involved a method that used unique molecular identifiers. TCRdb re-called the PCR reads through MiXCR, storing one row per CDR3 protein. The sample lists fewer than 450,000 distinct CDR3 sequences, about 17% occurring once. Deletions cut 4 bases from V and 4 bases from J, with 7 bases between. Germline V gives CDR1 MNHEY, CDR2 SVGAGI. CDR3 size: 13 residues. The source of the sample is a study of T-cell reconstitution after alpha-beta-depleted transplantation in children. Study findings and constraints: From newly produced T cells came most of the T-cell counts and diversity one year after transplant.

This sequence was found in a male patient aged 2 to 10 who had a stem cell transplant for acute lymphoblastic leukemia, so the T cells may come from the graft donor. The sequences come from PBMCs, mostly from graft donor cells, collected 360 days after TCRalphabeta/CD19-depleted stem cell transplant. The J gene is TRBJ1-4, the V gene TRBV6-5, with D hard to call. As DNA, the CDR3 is TGTGCCAGCAGTTGGGGATATAATGAAAAACTGTTTTTT. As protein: CASSWGYNEKLFF.